The 10 T cell receptor beta chains presented below share a single source sample, sequenced in a study of blood T cell repertoires in COVID-19. Assay used: immunoSEQ multiplex PCR; TCRdb lists only in-frame clones, some missing. Of some 210,000 clones in the sample, approximately 82% were seen once. Sequencing was done on a sample of peripheral blood. The receptors were gathered from a man aged 50 or older with active or convalescent COVID-19.

The chain couples TRBV19 to TRBJ2-5; 10 bases match TRBD1. The CDR3 is made up of 13 amino acids. The V gene's germline CDR1 is LNHDA and CDR2 SQIVND (reference sequence). The J segment lost 4 bases and the V segment lost 8 bases, leaving 4 bases of the junction unmatched. The CDR3 DNA sequence: TGTGCCAGTGGAAGACAGGGGGCAGAGACCCAGTACTTC. It specifies CASGRQGAETQYF.

The table lists this clone with a count of one. The V call is TRBV30, the J call TRBJ2-7, with 9 bases lining up with TRBD2. Trimming cost V 2 bases and J 6 bases; bases outside gene matches: 11. The CDR3 runs to 15 residues. Germline loops: CDR1 GTSNPN, CDR2 SVGIG (reference sequence). The CDR3 nucleotides read TGTGCCTGGAGTTCACCGGGACTAGCTTCTCCCGAGCAGTACTTC. It is translated as CAWSSPGLASPEQYF.

The chain joins TRBV4-3 to TRBJ2-5; 8 bases map to TRBD2. V shed 0 bases and J 3 bases; nucleotides not matched to a gene: 3. The CDR3 contains 15 residues. Germline values: CDR1 LGHNA, CDR2 YSLEER. Here the CDR3 reads CASSQDAGGEETQYF. CDR3 nucleotides: TGCGCCAGCAGCCAAGACGCGGGGGGCGAAGAGACCCAGTACTTC.

This clone came up a few times. The chain uses TRBV18 and TRBJ2-3; 8 nucleotides line up with TRBD1. CDR1 is KGHSH and CDR2 is LQKENI in the germline V gene. Trimming removed 3 bases from V and 4 bases from J; junction bases left unmatched: 12. The CDR3 sequence is 17 residues long. CDR3 residues: CASSPAAGQGRPDTQYF. CDR3 bases: TGTGCCAGCTCACCCGCTGCTGGACAGGGCCGCCCAGATACGCAGTATTTT.

A single count supports this clone. This chain connects TRBV30 to TRBJ1-3; D not certain. The germline CDR1 and CDR2 sequences are GTSNPN and SVGIG (reference sequence). With 3 bases removed from V and 4 bases from J, the gap between germline ends came to 13 bases. This CDR3 spans 14 amino acids. The CDR3 DNA reads as TGTGCCTGGAGGCTCAATACTAGGGGAAACACCATATATTTT. As protein: CAWRLNTRGNTIYF.

V and J are TRBV25-1 and TRBJ2-4; D not certain. CDR1 and CDR2 from the germline V gene are MGHDK and SYGVNS. With 6 bases removed from V and 0 bases from J, the gap between germline ends came to 15 bases. The CDR3 runs to 16 residues. CDR3 in amino acids: CASRASDHQAKNIQYF. The CDR3 coding sequence is TGTGCCAGCAGAGCCAGCGACCACCAAGCCAAAAACATTCAGTACTTC.

This chain links TRBV11-3 with TRBJ2-7, with TRBD2 matching over 7 bases. Looked up from germline, CDR1 is SGHNT and CDR2 is YENEEA. CDR3 length: 17 residues. Trimming cost V 4 bases and J 3 bases; bases outside gene matches: 15. The CDR3 sequence is CASSSHPVGGTNYEQYF. The CDR3 DNA reads TGTGCCAGCAGCTCCCACCCAGTCGGAGGGACTAACTACGAGCAGTACTTC.

The J gene is TRBJ1-5, the V gene TRBV28, with 9 bases fitting TRBD1. Germline CDR1 and CDR2: MDHEN and SYDVKM. The CDR3 is 16 residues long. Trimming removed 2 bases from V and 6 bases from J; junction bases left unmatched: 8. CDR3 sequence (DNA): TGTGCCAGCAGTTTAGAGACAGGGGGAAGGAGTCAGCCCCAGCATTTT. It codes for CASSLETGGRSQPQHF.

The chain employs TRBV28 and TRBJ2-3; 10 bases map to TRBD2. The length of the CDR3 is 15 residues. J gave up 0 bases and V 7 bases, and 4 bases lay outside the gene matches. The germline CDR1 and CDR2 sequences are MDHEN and SYDVKM. CDR3 DNA: TGTGCCAGCATCTTAGCGGGAGGCAGCACAGATACGCAGTATTTT. It is translated as CASILAGGSTDTQYF.

DNA of the CDR3: TGTGCCAGCAGTGCAAGACAGGGTGTCTACGAGCAGTACTTC. Its translation: CASSARQGVYEQYF. V gene TRBV27 combines with J gene TRBJ2-7, with 7 nucleotides matching TRBD1. J gave up 3 bases and V 5 bases, and 7 bases lay outside the gene matches. The CDR3 length is 14 residues. The germline V gene has CDR1 MNHEY and CDR2 SMNVEV (reference sequence).